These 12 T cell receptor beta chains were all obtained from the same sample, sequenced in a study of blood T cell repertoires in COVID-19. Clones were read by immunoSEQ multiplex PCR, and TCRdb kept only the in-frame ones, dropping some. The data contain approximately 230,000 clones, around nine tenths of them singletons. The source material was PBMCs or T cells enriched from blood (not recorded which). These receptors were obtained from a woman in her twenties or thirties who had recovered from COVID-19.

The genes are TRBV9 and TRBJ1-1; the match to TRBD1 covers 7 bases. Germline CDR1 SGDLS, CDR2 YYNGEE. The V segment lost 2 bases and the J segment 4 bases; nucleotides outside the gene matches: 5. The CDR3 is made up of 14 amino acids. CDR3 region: CASSVQGGGTEAFF. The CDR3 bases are TGTGCCAGCAGCGTCCAGGGGGGCGGCACTGAAGCTTTCTTT.

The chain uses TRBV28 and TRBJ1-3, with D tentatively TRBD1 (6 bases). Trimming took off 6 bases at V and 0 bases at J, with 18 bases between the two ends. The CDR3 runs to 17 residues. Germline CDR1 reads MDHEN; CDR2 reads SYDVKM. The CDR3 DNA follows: TGTGCCAGCAGCCTTGGCCCCGGACAGAACTCTGGAAACACCATATATTTT. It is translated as CASSLGPGQNSGNTIYF.

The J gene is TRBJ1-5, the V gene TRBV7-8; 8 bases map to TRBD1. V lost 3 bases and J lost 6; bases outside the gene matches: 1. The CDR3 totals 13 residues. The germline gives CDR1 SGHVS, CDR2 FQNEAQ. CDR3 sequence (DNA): TGTGCCAGCAGCTTGGACAGGGTTCAGCCCCAGCATTTT. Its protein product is CASSLDRVQPQHF.

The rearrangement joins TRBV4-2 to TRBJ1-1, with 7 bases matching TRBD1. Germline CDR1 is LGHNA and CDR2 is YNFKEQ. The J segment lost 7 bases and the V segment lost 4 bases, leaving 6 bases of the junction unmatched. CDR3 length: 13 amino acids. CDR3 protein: CASSPQGWIEAFF. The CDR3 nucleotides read TGTGCCAGCAGCCCACAGGGGTGGATTGAAGCTTTCTTT.

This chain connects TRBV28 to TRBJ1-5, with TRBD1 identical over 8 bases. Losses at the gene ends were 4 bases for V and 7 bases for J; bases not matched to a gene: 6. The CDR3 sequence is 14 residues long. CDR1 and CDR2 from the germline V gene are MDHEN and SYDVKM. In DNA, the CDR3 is TGTGCCAGCAGTTCCGCAGGGGGCCGACAGCCCCAGCATTTT. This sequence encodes CASSSAGGRQPQHF.

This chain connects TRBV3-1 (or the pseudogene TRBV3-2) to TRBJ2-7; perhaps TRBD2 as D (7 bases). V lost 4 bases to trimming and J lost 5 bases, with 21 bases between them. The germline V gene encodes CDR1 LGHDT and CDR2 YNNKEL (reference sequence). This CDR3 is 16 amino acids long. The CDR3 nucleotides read TGTGCCAGCAGCCCACGGACAGCGGGAAAATACAACGAGCAGTACTTC. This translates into CASSPRTAGKYNEQYF.

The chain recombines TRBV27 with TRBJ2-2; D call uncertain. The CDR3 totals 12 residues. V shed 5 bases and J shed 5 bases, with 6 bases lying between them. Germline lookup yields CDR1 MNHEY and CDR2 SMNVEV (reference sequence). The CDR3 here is CASSGQTGELFF. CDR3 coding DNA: TGTGCCAGCAGTGGGCAGACCGGGGAGCTGTTTTTT.

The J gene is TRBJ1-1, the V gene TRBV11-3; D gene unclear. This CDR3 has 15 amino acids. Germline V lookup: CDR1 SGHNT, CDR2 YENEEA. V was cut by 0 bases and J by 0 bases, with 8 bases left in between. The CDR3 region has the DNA TGTGCCAGCAGCTTAGAGTCCGCGATGAACACTGAAGCTTTCTTT. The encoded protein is CASSLESAMNTEAFF.

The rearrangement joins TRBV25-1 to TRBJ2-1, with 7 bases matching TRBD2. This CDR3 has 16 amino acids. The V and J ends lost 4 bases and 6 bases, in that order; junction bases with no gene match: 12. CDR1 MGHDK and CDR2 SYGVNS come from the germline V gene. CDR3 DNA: TGTGCCAGCAGTGGGGGAGGGAATTTTTACGGCAATGAGCAGTTCTTC. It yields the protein CASSGGGNFYGNEQFF.

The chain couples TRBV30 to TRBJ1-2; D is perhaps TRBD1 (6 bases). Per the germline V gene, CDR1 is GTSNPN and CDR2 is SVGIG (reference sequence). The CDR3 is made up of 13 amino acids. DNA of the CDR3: TGTGCTTTTACAGGGAGTGGAAGCTATGGCTACACCTTC. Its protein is CAFTGSGSYGYTF.

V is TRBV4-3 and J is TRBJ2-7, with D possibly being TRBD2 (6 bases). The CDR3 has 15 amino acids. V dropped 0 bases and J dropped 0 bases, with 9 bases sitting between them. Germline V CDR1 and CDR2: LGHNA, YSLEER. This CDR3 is CASSQDLGGSYEQYF. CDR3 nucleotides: TGCGCCAGCAGCCAAGATCTGGGAGGCTCCTACGAGCAGTACTTC.

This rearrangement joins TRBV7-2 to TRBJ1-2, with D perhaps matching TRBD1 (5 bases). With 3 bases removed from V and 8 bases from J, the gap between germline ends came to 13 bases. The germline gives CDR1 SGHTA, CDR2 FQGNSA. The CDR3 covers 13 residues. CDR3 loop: CASSFGGAGGYTF. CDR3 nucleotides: TGTGCCAGCAGCTTCGGAGGGGCCGGCGGCTACACCTTC.